This T cell receptor (beta chain) comes out of a study of response to subunit inactivated influenza vaccine (dated 2018 in TCRdb). About the study as a whole: Deep quantitative T cell receptor repertoire profiling was used in the study to track responses to a trivalent subunit inactivated influenza vaccine.

About this clonotype: Its antigen has not been determined. No clone much larger than this one lies a single base away; base qualities are absent.

Germline trimming amounts to 6 bases on V and 4 bases on J, with 11 as the count of junction bases outside the gene matches. From the cysteine up to the phenylalanine, the CDR3 has a length of 16 residues. Only CDR3 DNA is held: 48 bases, read in frame from base 1. Per the germline V gene, MDHEN is the CDR1 and SYDVKM is the CDR2. In the paper's terms, the time point label means: more than 40 days after influenza vaccine administration. The study at large found these results: The authors proposed that each seasonal influenza vaccination may bring in only a limited number of new T cells.

The receptor library was made with RT-PCR. The sequencer listed for this sample is Illumina HiSeq 2500. The public reads were quality trimmed at Q25 with fastp and then assembled into clones with MiXCR by TCRdb, keeping productive beta chains. A single entry per CDR3 protein holds the most common genes and DNA from its merged rows. Here the sample has 540,000 or so distinct CDR3 sequences; over 10% occur a single time. The top ten clones comprise roughly 14% of the sample. The origin of this receptor is a man aged 45-65 years who received an inactivated influenza vaccine. Donor details come from another sample of the same person, matched by shared clones. Material: PBMCs from blood, obtained around seven weeks after vaccination. The rearranged segments are TRBV28 and TRBJ2-2, with 7 bases matching TRBD1. The CDR3 region reads CASRTIGGSGTGELFF. The nucleotides read TGTGCCAGCAGGACGATAGGGGGCTCCGGCACCGGGGAGCTGTTTTTT.